This T cell receptor (beta chain) was retrieved from a study of T cells after yellow fever vaccination. UMIs and a universal primer site were added when TCR cDNA was made by 5'RACE template switching. One entry per CDR3 protein results from TCRdb running MiXCR on the 5' RACE reads. The sample includes about 240,000 distinct CDR3 sequences, more than 3.5% of them seen just once. Points from the study as a whole: Clones from primary vaccination mostly reappeared after the booster (roughly 95% CD4, over 85% CD8). There was a small share of clonotypes that showed up in both the CD4 and CD8 compartments.

J gave up 4 bases and V 1 base, and 4 bases lay outside the gene matches. The CDR3 runs to 16 residues. Germline-derived CDR1 and CDR2 are SGHTA and FQGTGA. Ten or more counts support this clonotype. Its antigen is not identified. Sequenced material: PBMCs, taken 15 days after the yellow fever booster vaccination. The origin of this receptor is a man aged 18 to 35 who received the YFV17D yellow fever vaccine. The V gene is TRBV7-3, the J gene TRBJ2-2; 9 nucleotides line up with TRBD2. CDR3 region: CASSLIGGGATGELFF. The CDR3 DNA follows: TGTGCCAGCAGCTTAATCGGCGGGGGGGCCACCGGGGAGCTGTTTTTT.